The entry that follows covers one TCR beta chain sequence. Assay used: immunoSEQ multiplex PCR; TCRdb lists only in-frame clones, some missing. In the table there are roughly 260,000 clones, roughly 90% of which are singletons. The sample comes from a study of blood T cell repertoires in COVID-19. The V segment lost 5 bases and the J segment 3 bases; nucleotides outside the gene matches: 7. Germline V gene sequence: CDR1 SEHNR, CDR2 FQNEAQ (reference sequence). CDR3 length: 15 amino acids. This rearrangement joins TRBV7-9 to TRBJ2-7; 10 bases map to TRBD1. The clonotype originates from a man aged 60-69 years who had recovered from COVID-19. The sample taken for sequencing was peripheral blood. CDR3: CASSLIRDRGYEQYF. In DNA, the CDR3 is TGTGCCAGCAGCCTGATAAGGGACAGGGGCTACGAGCAGTACTTC.